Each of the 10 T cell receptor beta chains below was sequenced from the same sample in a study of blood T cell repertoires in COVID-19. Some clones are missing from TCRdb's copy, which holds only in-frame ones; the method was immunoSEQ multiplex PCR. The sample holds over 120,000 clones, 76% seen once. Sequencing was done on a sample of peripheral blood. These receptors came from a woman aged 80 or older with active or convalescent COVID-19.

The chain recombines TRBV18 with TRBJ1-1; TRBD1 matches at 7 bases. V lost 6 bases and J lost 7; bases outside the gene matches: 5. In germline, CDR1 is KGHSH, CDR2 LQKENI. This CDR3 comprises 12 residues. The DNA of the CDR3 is TGTGCCAGCTCCAAGGACAGGAATGAAGCTTTCTTT. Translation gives CASSKDRNEAFF.

The CDR3 spells CASSYSYRVNTEAFF. The CDR3 coding sequence is TGTGCCAGCAGTTACTCGTATCGGGTGAACACTGAAGCTTTCTTT. The chain couples TRBV6-2 or TRBV6-3 to TRBJ1-1; D call uncertain. Trimming pared 0 bases from V and 0 bases from J, leaving 8 bases between. There are 15 residues in the CDR3. Germline CDR1 MNHEY, CDR2 SVGEGT.

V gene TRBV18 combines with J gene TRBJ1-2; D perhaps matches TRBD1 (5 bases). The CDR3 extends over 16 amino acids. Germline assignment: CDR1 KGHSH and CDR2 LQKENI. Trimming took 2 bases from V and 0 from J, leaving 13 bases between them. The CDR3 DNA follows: TGTGCCAGCTCACCAAGCACAGGCATGACTAACTATGGCTACACCTTC. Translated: CASSPSTGMTNYGYTF.

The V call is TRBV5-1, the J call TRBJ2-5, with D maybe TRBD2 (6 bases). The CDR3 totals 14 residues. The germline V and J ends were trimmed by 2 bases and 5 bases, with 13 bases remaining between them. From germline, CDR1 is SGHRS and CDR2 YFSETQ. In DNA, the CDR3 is TGCGCCAGCAGCTTTGTCGGGGGTTATGAGACCCAGTACTTC. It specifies CASSFVGGYETQYF. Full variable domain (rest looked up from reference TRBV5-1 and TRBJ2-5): KAGVTQTPRYLIKTRGQQVTLSCSPISGHRSVSWYQQTPGQGLQFLFEYFSETQRNKGNFPGRFSGRQFSNSRSEMNVSTLELGDSALYLCASSFVGGYETQYFGPGTRLLVL.

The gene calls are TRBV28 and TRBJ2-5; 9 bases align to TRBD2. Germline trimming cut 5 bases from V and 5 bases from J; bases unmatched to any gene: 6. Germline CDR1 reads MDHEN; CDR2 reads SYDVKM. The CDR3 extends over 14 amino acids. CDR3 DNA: TGTGCCAGCAGTCTAGCGGGGCCCTGGGAGACCCAGTACTTC. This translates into CASSLAGPWETQYF.

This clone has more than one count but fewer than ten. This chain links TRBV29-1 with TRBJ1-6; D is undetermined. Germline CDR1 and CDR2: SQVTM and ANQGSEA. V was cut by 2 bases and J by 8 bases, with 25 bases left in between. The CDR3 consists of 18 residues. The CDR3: CSVESAGRTQTWDSPLHF. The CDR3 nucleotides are TGCAGCGTTGAATCAGCCGGGAGAACGCAGACGTGGGATTCACCCCTCCACTTT.

The CDR3 is CATQGSSYGYTF. DNA for the CDR3: TGTGCCACCCAGGGGAGCTCCTATGGCTACACCTTC. This rearrangement joins TRBV3-1 (or the pseudogene TRBV3-2) to TRBJ1-2, with D possibly matching TRBD1 (6 bases). The V and J ends lost 10 bases and 4 bases respectively, with 13 bases between them. This CDR3 spans 12 amino acids. CDR1 and CDR2 from the germline V gene are LGHDT and YNNKEL (reference sequence).

CDR3 nucleotide sequence: TGTGCCAGCAGCGTAATGAGGGGCACAGATACGCAGTATTTT. Its translation: CASSVMRGTDTQYF. The J gene is TRBJ2-3, the V gene TRBV9; D possibly corresponds to TRBD2 (5 bases). This CDR3 comprises 14 residues. Germline loops: CDR1 SGDLS, CDR2 YYNGEE. V dropped 1 base and J dropped 1 base, with 7 bases sitting between them.

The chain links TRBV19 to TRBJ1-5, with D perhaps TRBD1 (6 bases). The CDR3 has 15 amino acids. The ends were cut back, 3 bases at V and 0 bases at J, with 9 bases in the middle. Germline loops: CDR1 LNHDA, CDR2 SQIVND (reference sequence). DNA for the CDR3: TGTGCCAGTAGTATGGACAGATATAGCAATCAGCCCCAGCATTTT. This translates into CASSMDRYSNQPQHF.

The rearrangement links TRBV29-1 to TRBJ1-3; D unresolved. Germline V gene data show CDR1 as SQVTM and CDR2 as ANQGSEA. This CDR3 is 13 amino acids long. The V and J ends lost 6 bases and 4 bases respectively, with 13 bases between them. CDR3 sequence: CSVRGSPGNTIYF. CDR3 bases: TGCAGCGTCCGAGGATCCCCGGGAAACACCATATATTTT.